Listed below are T cell receptor beta chains from one sample, sequenced in a study of blood T cell repertoires in COVID-19. Sequencing used immunoSEQ multiplex PCR; TCRdb keeps in-frame clones, though not all of them. Seen here are around 130,000 clones, around 80% observed once, and the top ten hold roughly 2.3%. The sample taken for sequencing was PBMCs or T cells enriched from blood (not recorded which). The receptors here all came from a man between 40 and 49 years old with acute COVID-19. Both conserved end residues are part of each CDR3. A D gene is named only where the DNA matches it firmly. Rows may omit the clone size; those that give it use once, few, many or a size class.

D gene: -; J gene: TRBJ1-2; clone size: -; V gene: TRBV19; CDR3 protein: CASSYTQGMRGYTF; CDR3 DNA: TGTGCCAGTAGTTATACCCAGGGAATGAGAGGCTACACCTTC
D gene: -; J gene: TRBJ2-3; clone size: -; V gene: TRBV28; CDR3 protein: CASSGGTDTQYF; CDR3 DNA: TGTGCCAGCAGCGGGGGCACAGATACGCAGTATTTT
D gene: TRBD1; J gene: TRBJ1-2; clone size: -; V gene: TRBV12-3/TRBV12-4; CDR3 protein: CASRNRGAYGYTF; CDR3 DNA: TGTGCCAGCAGAAACAGGGGTGCCTATGGCTACACCTTC
D gene: -; J gene: TRBJ2-7; clone size: -; V gene: TRBV3-1/TRBV3-2; CDR3 protein: CASSLGQGIGPDEQYF; CDR3 DNA: TGTGCCAGCAGCCTAGGCCAGGGAATCGGGCCGGACGAGCAGTACTTC
D gene: TRBD2; J gene: TRBJ2-1; clone size: -; V gene: TRBV24-1; CDR3 protein: CATSDAAGAYNEQFF; CDR3 DNA: TGTGCCACCAGTGATGCAGCGGGGGCGTACAATGAGCAGTTCTTC
D gene: -; J gene: TRBJ1-2; clone size: -; V gene: TRBV9; CDR3 protein: CASSVTRGYGYTF; CDR3 DNA: TGTGCCAGCAGCGTTACCAGGGGATATGGCTACACCTTC
D gene: -; J gene: TRBJ2-7; clone size: -; V gene: TRBV7-9; CDR3 protein: CASSFSSLSDEQYF; CDR3 DNA: TGTGCCAGCAGCTTTTCTAGTTTAAGCGACGAGCAGTACTTC
D gene: -; J gene: TRBJ2-7; clone size: -; V gene: TRBV19; CDR3 protein: CASSNRQEQYF; CDR3 DNA: TGTGCCAGTAGTAACCGACAGGAGCAGTACTTC
D gene: -; J gene: TRBJ1-2; clone size: -; V gene: TRBV12-5; CDR3 protein: CASGLGRLGYGYTF; CDR3 DNA: TGTGCTAGTGGTTTGGGCAGGTTGGGCTATGGCTACACCTTC
D gene: -; J gene: TRBJ2-1; clone size: -; V gene: TRBV5-1; CDR3 protein: CASSLEGRMGEQFF; CDR3 DNA: TGCGCCAGCAGCTTGGAGGGGCGGATGGGTGAGCAGTTCTTC
D gene: -; J gene: TRBJ2-4; clone size: -; V gene: TRBV5-8; CDR3 protein: CASSLETEFLAKNIQYF; CDR3 DNA: TGTGCCAGCAGCCTGGAGACGGAGTTCCTAGCCAAAAACATTCAGTACTTC
D gene: -; J gene: TRBJ2-5; clone size: few; V gene: TRBV28; CDR3 protein: CASSFHLEGVYGETQYF; CDR3 DNA: TGTGCCAGCAGTTTTCACCTTGAAGGGGTATATGGGGAGACCCAGTACTTC
D gene: TRBD1; J gene: TRBJ1-6; clone size: once; V gene: TRBV19; CDR3 protein: CASNLGQGNSPLHF; CDR3 DNA: TGTGCCAGTAACCTGGGACAGGGTAATTCACCCCTCCACTTT
D gene: -; J gene: TRBJ2-3; clone size: -; V gene: TRBV5-1; CDR3 protein: CASRGTYLTDTQYF; CDR3 DNA: TGCGCCAGCAGAGGGACTTACCTCACAGATACGCAGTATTTT
D gene: TRBD2; J gene: TRBJ2-1; clone size: -; V gene: TRBV9; CDR3 protein: CASSVEVAGVNEQFF; CDR3 DNA: TGTGCCAGCAGCGTAGAAGTAGCGGGCGTGAATGAGCAGTTCTTC